These 12 T cell receptor beta chains originate from one sample sequenced in a study of T cells after posttransplantation cyclophosphamide. The method was immunoSEQ multiplex PCR; TCRdb's version includes in-frame clones alone and lacks a portion of them. The table records roughly 15,000 clones, roughly 71% of them present only once. The sample taken for sequencing was memory CD4+ T cells sorted from PBMCs. Receptors were obtained from a middle-aged man.

The chain carries TRBV7-9 and TRBJ1-3; D gene uncertain. V lost 1 base and J 10 bases, leaving 11 bases between the germline ends. The CDR3 runs 13 residues. Germline V gene sequence: CDR1 SEHNR, CDR2 FQNEAQ (reference sequence). CDR3 residues: CASSLGGRDTIYF. DNA of the CDR3: TGTGCCAGCAGCTTAGGTGGGCGGGATACCATATATTTT.

The rearrangement uses TRBV7-2 and TRBJ1-5, with TRBD1 as a possible D gene (6 bases). V was pared by 8 bases and J by 5 bases, with 22 bases between. CDR1 is SGHTA and CDR2 is FQGNSA in the germline V gene. The CDR3 sequence is 16 residues long. Here the CDR3 DNA reads TGTGCCAGCGGGCCCGGCCTAGGGGGAAAGTATCAGCCCCAGCATTTT. The encoded protein is CASGPGLGGKYQPQHF.

The chain links TRBV6-5 to TRBJ2-5, with TRBD1 matching over 9 bases. The germline V gene encodes CDR1 MNHEY and CDR2 SVGAGI. The trim removed 6 bases at V and 5 bases at J, leaving 10 bases unmatched. The CDR3 runs to 15 residues. The CDR3 sequence: CASSADRGYGETQYF. CDR3 coding DNA: TGTGCCAGCAGCGCTGACAGGGGGTATGGGGAGACCCAGTACTTC.

The V gene is TRBV18, the J gene TRBJ1-4; 7 bases map to TRBD1. Germline CDR1 and CDR2: KGHSH and LQKENI. V lost 6 bases and J lost 7; bases outside the gene matches: 14. The CDR3 is 16 amino acids. The chain's CDR3 is CASSGGRQGSGEKLFF. The CDR3 coding sequence is TGTGCCAGCTCCGGAGGAAGACAGGGTAGCGGTGAAAAACTGTTTTTT.

V is TRBV19 and J is TRBJ1-2; the match to TRBD1 covers 8 bases. There are 17 residues in the CDR3. The germline V gene encodes CDR1 LNHDA and CDR2 SQIVND (reference sequence). V lost 8 bases and J lost 6; bases outside the gene matches: 20. The CDR3 DNA reads as TGTGCCAGTTCCCACCTATTCGACAGGGGCGGGGGTGATGGCTACACCTTC. Its translation: CASSHLFDRGGGDGYTF.

This clone turned up a few times. The rearrangement links TRBV7-2 to TRBJ2-1, with D uncertain. V dropped 5 bases and J dropped 11 bases, with 13 bases sitting between them. The CDR3 is 12 residues long. CDR1 is SGHTA, CDR2 FQGNSA, per germline. This CDR3 is CASSPSESQQFF. The CDR3 DNA is TGTGCCAGCAGCCCGTCCGAGTCCCAGCAGTTCTTC.

The chain recombines TRBV30 with TRBJ2-5; perhaps TRBD1 as D (6 bases). V lost 0 bases to trimming and J lost 5 bases, with 19 bases between them. Germline V gene lookup returns CDR1 GTSNPN and CDR2 SVGIG (reference sequence). The CDR3 is 16 amino acids. Here the CDR3 DNA reads TGTGCCTGGAGTGTATATGGAAGGGGGTTCGGGGAGACCCAGTACTTC. It is translated as CAWSVYGRGFGETQYF.

This clone has a single count. The rearrangement links TRBV7-2 to TRBJ1-2; D is perhaps TRBD1 (5 bases). Germline values: CDR1 SGHTA, CDR2 FQGNSA. The length of the CDR3 is 13 residues. Between the trimmed V and J ends, which lost 4 bases and 2 bases, there was a span of 8 bases. In nucleotides, the CDR3 is TGTGCCAGCAGCTGGGGGGTAAACTATGGCTACACCTTC. Translation: CASSWGVNYGYTF.

The chain combines TRBV7-4 with TRBJ1-2; 7 positions match TRBD1. V lost 8 bases to trimming and J lost 4 bases; unmatched junction nucleotides: 10. The CDR3 has 14 residues. Germline V gene sequence: CDR1 SGHVT, CDR2 SQSDAQ. Here the CDR3 reads CASGEDRTFYGYTF. The CDR3 nucleotides are TGTGCCAGCGGCGAGGACAGGACTTTCTATGGCTACACCTTC.

The count of this clone is one. The rearrangement links TRBV6-5 to TRBJ2-2, with a tentative D call TRBD1 (5 bases). Germline V gene lookup returns CDR1 MNHEY and CDR2 SVGAGI. The CDR3 sequence is 12 residues long. V was shortened by 11 bases and J by 5 bases, with 12 bases between the two germline ends. CDR3 sequence: CAGSRETGELFF. For the CDR3, the DNA is TGTGCCGGATCCAGGGAAACCGGGGAGCTGTTTTTT.

The V gene is TRBV7-2, the J gene TRBJ1-2; D might be TRBD1 (6 bases). Germline lookup yields CDR1 SGHTA and CDR2 FQGNSA. The CDR3 is 13 residues long. V lost 5 bases and J 5 bases, leaving 12 bases between the germline ends. CDR3 in DNA: TGTGCCAGCAGCCCGGACAGACTTTATGGCTACACCTTC. Translated, it gives CASSPDRLYGYTF. The whole variable domain, filled in from reference TRBV7-2 and TRBJ1-2, reads GAGVSQSPSNKVTEKGKDVELRCDPISGHTALYWYRQSLGQGLEFLIYFQGNSAPDKSGLPSDRFSAERTGGSVSTLTIQRTQQEDSAVYLCASSPDRLYGYTFGSGTRLTVV.

The chain couples TRBV2 to TRBJ2-7; a weak D match, TRBD1 (6 bases). The germline CDR1 and CDR2 sequences are SNHLY and FYNNEI. The CDR3 contains 15 residues. V shed 3 bases and J shed 0 bases, with 12 bases lying between them. CDR3 sequence (DNA): TGTGCCAGCAGTGATAAAGGGGGAAGCTCCTACGAGCAGTACTTC. Its protein product is CASSDKGGSSYEQYF.